Reported below is one TCR beta chain. The antigen is unknown. V lost 1 base to trimming and J lost 3 bases, with 11 bases between them. Germline lookup yields CDR1 MNHNS and CDR2 SASEGT. This CDR3 comprises 15 residues. Time point described: baseline pretreatment blood. Regarding treatment: 15 Gy SBRT to primary tumor, nephrectomy 4 weeks later. After SBRT, blood was collected at 2 and 4 weeks, plus baseline. This sample stems from a study of radiation and T cells in renal cell carcinoma. Points from the study as a whole: In blood, top tumor clones expanded by 2 weeks, shrinking by 4.

Repertoires were generated with immunoSEQ multiplex PCR, while TCRdb's copy carries only in-frame clones and drops some. The table includes roughly 130,000 clones, over 75% detected once. The chain is built from TRBV6-1 and TRBJ2-3; no definite D call. This sequence was found in a woman between 45 and 65 years old with renal cell carcinoma. The material was blood, obtained from a patient whose treatment included radiotherapy and nephrectomy. CDR3 coding DNA: TGTGCCAGCAGTGAAGAGGGCGGACGAACAGATACGCAGTATTTT. This encodes CASSEEGGRTDTQYF.